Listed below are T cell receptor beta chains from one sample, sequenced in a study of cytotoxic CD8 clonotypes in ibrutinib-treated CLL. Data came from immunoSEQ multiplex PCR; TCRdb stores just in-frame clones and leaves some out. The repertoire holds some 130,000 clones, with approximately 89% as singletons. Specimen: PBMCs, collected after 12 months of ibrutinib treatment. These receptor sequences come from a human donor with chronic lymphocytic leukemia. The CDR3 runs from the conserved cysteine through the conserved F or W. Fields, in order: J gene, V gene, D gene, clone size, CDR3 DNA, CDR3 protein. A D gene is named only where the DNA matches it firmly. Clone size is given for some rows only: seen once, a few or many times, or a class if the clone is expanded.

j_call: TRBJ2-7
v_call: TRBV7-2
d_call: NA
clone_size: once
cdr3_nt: TGTGCCAGCAGCTTAAGGGGGACCTACGAGCAGTACTTC
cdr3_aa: CASSLRGTYEQYF

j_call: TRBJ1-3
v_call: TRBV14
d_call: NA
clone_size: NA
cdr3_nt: TGTGCCAGCAGCCCATTCAGGGCGATGGGAGGAAACACCATATATTTT
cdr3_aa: CASSPFRAMGGNTIYF

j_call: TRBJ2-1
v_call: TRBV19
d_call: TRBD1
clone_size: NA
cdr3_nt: TGTGCCAGTACTCTGGGTGGGACAGGGGTAAATGAGCAGTTCTTC
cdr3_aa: CASTLGGTGVNEQFF

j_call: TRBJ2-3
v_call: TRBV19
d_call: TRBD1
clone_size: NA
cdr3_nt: TGTGCCAGTAGGCCGACAGGGGCCACGACAGATACGCAGTATTTT
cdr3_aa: CASRPTGATTDTQYF

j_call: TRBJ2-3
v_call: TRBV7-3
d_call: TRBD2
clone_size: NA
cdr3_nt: TGTGCCAGCAGCTACACTAGCGTACCCACAGATACGCAGTATTTT
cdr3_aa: CASSYTSVPTDTQYF

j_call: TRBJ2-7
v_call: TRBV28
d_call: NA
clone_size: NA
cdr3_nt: TGTGCCAGCAGTTGGAACTCCTACGAGCAGTACTTC
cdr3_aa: CASSWNSYEQYF

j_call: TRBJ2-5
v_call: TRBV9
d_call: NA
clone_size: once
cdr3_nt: TGTGCCAGCAGCGTAGATCTAGATAAGACCCAGTACTTC
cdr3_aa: CASSVDLDKTQYF

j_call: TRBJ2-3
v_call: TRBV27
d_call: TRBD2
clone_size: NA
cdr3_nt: TGTGCCAGCACCCCCCGGCTAGCGGGAGTACTGCCAGATACGCAGTATTTT
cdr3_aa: CASTPRLAGVLPDTQYF

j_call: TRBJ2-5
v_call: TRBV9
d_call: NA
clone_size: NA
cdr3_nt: TGTGCCAGCAGCGTAGTGGGCCTGGGCGCTGGGGAGACCCAGTACTTC
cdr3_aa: CASSVVGLGAGETQYF

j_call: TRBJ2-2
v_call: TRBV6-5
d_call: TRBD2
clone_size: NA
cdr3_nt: TGTGCCAGCAGTTACTGGCCAGCGGGAAGCACCGGGGAGCTGTTTTTT
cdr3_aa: CASSYWPAGSTGELFF

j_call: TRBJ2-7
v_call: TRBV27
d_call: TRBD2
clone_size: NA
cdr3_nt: TGTGCCAGCAGTTTAGGGCTAGCGGGCAGCCTCCACGAGCAGTACTTC
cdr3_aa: CASSLGLAGSLHEQYF

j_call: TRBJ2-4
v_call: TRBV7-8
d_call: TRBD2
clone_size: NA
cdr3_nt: TGTGCCAGCAGCCGCGATTGGGAGGGGAGGTGGGTCAGTTTTGCCAAAAACATTCAGTACTTC
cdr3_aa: CASSRDWEGRWVSFAKNIQYF